Presented here are 2 T cell receptor beta chains from one specimen sequenced in a study of T cells in Graves' hyperthyroidism and ophthalmopathy. TCR beta CDR3 region amplification was performed from RNA transcripts. Researchers ran a first-round RT-PCR on the TCR CDR3 using the HTBI primer set. TCRdb reanalysed the multiplex PCR reads using MiXCR and keeps one entry per CDR3 protein. The table includes approximately 420,000 distinct CDR3 sequences, under 15% detected once. Sequenced input: blood. Every receptor here comes from a woman in her twenties or thirties with Graves' hyperthyroidism.

This clonotype was detected many times. V and J are TRBV24-1 and TRBJ2-5, with 12 nucleotides matching TRBD2. The CDR3 is made up of 16 amino acids. Unmatched junction bases numbered 6, after V lost 2 bases and J lost 6 bases. Germline V gives CDR1 KGHDR, CDR2 SFDVKD. The CDR3 DNA follows: TGTGCCACCAGTGATTCTCTGCTAGCGGGAGGGAAGACCCAGTACTTC. The encoded protein is CATSDSLLAGGKTQYF.

This clonotype was detected ten times or more. This chain links TRBV28 with TRBJ2-7; D uncertain. The V gene's germline CDR1 is MDHEN and CDR2 SYDVKM. V was trimmed by 8 bases and J by 3 bases, leaving 8 bases between them. The CDR3 is 11 amino acids. The CDR3 nucleotides read TGTGCCAGCGGATCCTTCTACGAGCAGTACTTC. It specifies CASGSFYEQYF.